Shown below are 30 T cell receptor beta chains from a single sample sequenced in a study of T-cell memory formation after mild COVID-19. Using its own MiXCR run on the 5' RACE reads, TCRdb lists one record per CDR3 protein. The table has about 430,000 distinct CDR3 sequences, over 15% seen once. The sample comprised PBMCs or a T cell subset sorted from them (not recorded which). These receptors were taken from a man between 18 and 35 years old who had mild COVID-19 (a few samples of this study predate the infection). Cell type and time point are not known.

This clonotype occurred many times. The V and J genes are TRBV19 and TRBJ2-1, with D perhaps TRBD2 (6 bases). This CDR3 is built from 14 residues. The germline CDR1 and CDR2 sequences are LNHDA and SQIVND (reference sequence). V shed 8 bases and J shed 5 bases, with 16 bases lying between them. Here the CDR3 DNA reads TGTGCCAGTCGGATCCGGGGACTGAACAATGAGCAGTTCTTC. Residues: CASRIRGLNNEQFF. The full variable domain, in which reference TRBV19 and TRBJ2-1 provide the parts outside the CDR3, is DGGITQSPKYLFRKEGQNVTLSCEQNLNHDAMYWYRQDPGQGLRLIYYSQIVNDFQKGDIAEGYSVSREKKESFPLTVTSAQKNPTAFYLCASRIRGLNNEQFFGPGTRLTVL.

This clonotype was seen more than once but under ten times. This chain links TRBV27 with TRBJ1-2, with 8 bases that match TRBD1. CDR3 length: 15 amino acids. Germline CDR1 reads MNHEY; CDR2 reads SMNVEV (reference sequence). The V and J ends lost 5 bases and 4 bases, in that order; junction bases with no gene match: 9. The CDR3 spells CASSGTGGLFYGYTF. In DNA form, the CDR3 reads TGTGCCAGCAGTGGCACAGGGGGGCTTTTCTATGGCTACACCTTC.

The table lists this clonotype with a few counts. The chain carries TRBV6-5 and TRBJ2-2; D may correspond to TRBD1 or TRBD2 (7 bases each). Trimming cost V 8 bases and J 5 bases, with 15 bases left between them. The CDR3 consists of 14 residues. Germline V gene sequence: CDR1 MNHEY, CDR2 SVGAGI. This CDR3 reads CASSQGGVTGELFF. The CDR3 coding sequence is TGTGCCAGCTCTCAGGGGGGGGTTACCGGGGAGCTGTTTTTT.

The CDR3 region is CASTLEDNEQFF. In DNA form, the CDR3 reads TGTGCCAGCACCCTTGAAGACAATGAGCAGTTCTTC. The chain uses TRBV5-4 and TRBJ2-1, with D unclear. V was pared by 6 bases and J by 5 bases, with 9 bases between. Germline lookup yields CDR1 SGHNT and CDR2 YYREEE (reference sequence). The length of the CDR3 is 12 residues.

This clonotype was seen a handful of times. The chain has TRBV6-5 and TRBJ2-5, with D possibly TRBD1 on 5 matching bases. The length of the CDR3 is 12 residues. Germline V CDR1 and CDR2: MNHEY, SVGAGI. The V gene lost 7 bases and the J gene lost 5 bases, with 11 bases spanning the gap. CDR3 sequence reads: CASTRVGETQYF. CDR3 in DNA: TGTGCCAGCACCAGGGTGGGGGAGACCCAGTACTTC.

There are a few counts of this clonotype. This rearrangement joins TRBV6-2 or TRBV6-3 to TRBJ1-1; D gene ambiguous. Germline V lookup: CDR1 MNHEY, CDR2 SVGEGT. The V end lost 2 bases, the J end lost 0 bases, and 25 bases lay between the germline ends. The CDR3 contains 20 residues. In DNA form, the CDR3 reads TGTGCCAGCAGTTACGCAGGTCTTGGGTCGGAGACCCTCATGAACACTGAAGCTTTCTTT. Translated: CASSYAGLGSETLMNTEAFF.

The CDR3 here is CASSWEFQPQHF. The CDR3 coding sequence is TGTGCCAGCAGTTGGGAGTTTCAGCCCCAGCATTTT. This chain joins TRBV28 and TRBJ1-5; D not certain. Germline V gene sequence: CDR1 MDHEN, CDR2 SYDVKM. This CDR3 spans 12 amino acids. V was shortened by 4 bases and J by 6 bases, with 7 bases between the two germline ends.

This clonotype has just a few counts. This chain joins TRBV6-2 or TRBV6-3 and TRBJ2-1, with D maybe TRBD1 (6 bases). Between the trimmed V and J ends, which lost 6 bases and 3 bases, there was a span of 18 bases. The CDR3 runs to 16 residues. CDR1 and CDR2 from the germline V gene are MNHEY and SVGEGT. The CDR3 bases are TGTGCCAGCAGGACCCCTGAGACAGGACTCTACAATGAGCAGTTCTTC. Residues: CASRTPETGLYNEQFF.

This clonotype came up a few times. V usage is TRBV6-5 and J usage is TRBJ1-5, with no clear D. The CDR3 spans 17 residues. Germline CDR1 MNHEY, CDR2 SVGAGI. V was cut by 0 bases and J by 2 bases, with 14 bases left in between. CDR3 sequence: CASSYSKSLQGNQPQHF. DNA for the CDR3: TGTGCCAGCAGTTACTCGAAGAGCCTACAAGGCAATCAGCCCCAGCATTTT.

The chain links TRBV18 to TRBJ1-1; D remains unclear. V was trimmed by 3 bases and J by 3 bases, leaving 17 bases between them. This CDR3 comprises 16 residues. CDR1 is KGHSH, CDR2 LQKENI, per germline. The CDR3 sequence: CASSPLVVGRDTEAFF. CDR3 bases: TGTGCCAGCTCACCCCTCGTGGTAGGGCGGGACACTGAAGCTTTCTTT.

The chain couples TRBV20-1 to TRBJ2-1; 11 nucleotides match TRBD2. This CDR3 spans 17 amino acids. V lost 1 base to trimming and J lost 2 bases; unmatched junction nucleotides: 7. CDR1 is DFQATT, CDR2 SNEGSKA, per germline (reference sequence). The CDR3 is CSARALAGGRTYNEQFF. CDR3 DNA sequence: TGCAGTGCTAGAGCGCTAGCGGGGGGCCGAACCTACAATGAGCAGTTCTTC.

In this sample, this clonotype turned up a few times. The rearrangement links TRBV6-2 or TRBV6-3 to TRBJ2-2, with D tentatively TRBD1 (5 bases). This CDR3 is 14 amino acids long. Germline values: CDR1 MNHEY, CDR2 SVGEGT. Trimming cost V 4 bases and J 7 bases, with 13 bases left between them. The CDR3 region has the DNA TGTGCCAGCAGTTTATCCAGGGCAAACGGGGAGCTGTTTTTT. It translates to CASSLSRANGELFF.

This rearrangement joins TRBV2 to TRBJ2-5; 7 nucleotides align to TRBD2. CDR1 and CDR2 from the germline V gene are SNHLY and FYNNEI. V shed 5 bases, J shed 3 bases, and the junction held 3 bases outside the gene matches. This CDR3 is built from 13 residues. CDR3 nucleotides: TGTGCCAGCAGTTGGCTAGCGGAAGAGACCCAGTACTTC. Amino acid sequence: CASSWLAEETQYF.

This clonotype occurred a few times. J is TRBJ1-1 and V is TRBV20-1; no reliable D call. The length of the CDR3 is 15 residues. The germline V gene has CDR1 DFQATT and CDR2 SNEGSKA (reference sequence). V was clipped by 3 bases and J by 4 bases, with 18 bases between them. The CDR3 DNA reads TGCAGTGCTAGGGGATCAAGTTCGGGGTTCACTGAAGCTTTCTTT. It is translated as CSARGSSSGFTEAFF.

This clonotype was recorded many times. This chain uses TRBV24-1 with TRBJ1-2; D is uncertain. Between the trimmed V and J ends, which lost 5 bases and 8 bases, there was a span of 11 bases. The CDR3 covers 12 residues. Germline V lookup: CDR1 KGHDR, CDR2 SFDVKD. CDR3 loop: CATSVLGYGYTF. CDR3 nucleotide sequence: TGTGCCACCAGTGTTCTTGGGTACGGCTACACCTTC.

Only a few counts were recorded for this clonotype. The chain is built from TRBV18 and TRBJ1-6; 7 bases align to TRBD1. The CDR3 has 15 residues. The germline CDR1 and CDR2 sequences are KGHSH and LQKENI. J was trimmed by 7 bases and V by 3 bases; bases with no gene match: 6. The CDR3 region has the DNA TGTGCCAGCTCACCGCCGGGACAGCTAAATTCACCCCTCCACTTT. Protein: CASSPPGQLNSPLHF.

The V call is TRBV28, the J call TRBJ1-2; TRBD1 matches 7 bases. The J segment lost 0 bases and the V segment lost 8 bases, leaving 6 bases of the junction unmatched. The CDR3 is 14 residues long. Germline V CDR1 and CDR2: MDHEN, SYDVKM. CDR3 residues: CASRGQPANYGYTF. The CDR3 nucleotides are TGTGCCAGCCGGGGACAGCCAGCTAACTATGGCTACACCTTC.

CDR3 amino acids: CASSYGPNTGELFF. CDR3 DNA sequence: TGTGCCAGCAGCTATGGGCCGAACACCGGGGAGCTGTTTTTT. The chain combines TRBV13 with TRBJ2-2, with D unclear. The V gene's germline CDR1 is PRHDT and CDR2 FYEKMQ (reference sequence). Trimming took 4 bases from V and 0 from J, leaving 6 bases between them. The CDR3 is 14 residues long. Using reference TRBV13 and TRBJ2-2 for the parts outside the CDR3, the full variable domain is AAGVIQSPRHLIKEKRETATLKCYPIPRHDTVYWYQQGPGQDPQFLISFYEKMQSDKGSIPDRFSAQQFSDYHSELNMSSLELGDSALYFCASSYGPNTGELFFGEGSRLTVL.

The chain couples TRBV5-1 to TRBJ2-2; 9 positions match TRBD1. V trimming: 10 bases; J trimming: 2 bases; junction bases outside the gene matches: 9. CDR1 is SGHRS, CDR2 YFSETQ, per germline. The CDR3 runs to 15 residues. CDR3 region: CAGRQGGLNTGELFF. CDR3 coding DNA: TGCGCCGGAAGACAGGGGGGACTTAACACCGGGGAGCTGTTTTTT.

This chain links TRBV10-3 with TRBJ2-7, with 7 bases lining up with TRBD2. V shed 7 bases and J 2 bases; nucleotides not matched to a gene: 11. Germline CDR1 and CDR2: ENHRY and SYGVKD. The CDR3 covers 15 residues. The CDR3 loop reads CAINQASGLPYEQYF. The CDR3 DNA reads as TGTGCCATCAATCAGGCCTCGGGACTACCCTACGAGCAGTACTTC.

The genes are TRBV11-3 and TRBJ2-1; the D gene is possibly TRBD2 (6 bases). CDR3 length: 13 residues. The V and J ends lost 5 bases and 6 bases respectively, with 11 bases between them. Germline lookup yields CDR1 SGHNT and CDR2 YENEEA. In DNA form, the CDR3 reads TGTGCCAGCAGCCCCCCCGGGAGCAATGAGCAGTTCTTC. It translates to CASSPPGSNEQFF.

The chain uses TRBV20-1 and TRBJ1-3, with a possible D match to TRBD1 (5 bases). This CDR3 has 16 amino acids. The germline V gene has CDR1 DFQATT and CDR2 SNEGSKA (reference sequence). Trimming took off 5 bases at V and 0 bases at J, with 17 bases between the two ends. The CDR3 here is CSAAPGTSSSGNTIYF. CDR3 bases: TGCAGTGCTGCCCCCGGGACGTCCAGCTCTGGAAACACCATATATTTT.

As to this clonotype: Compared with germline, one end of the junction differs, possibly owing to a read error. This chain joins TRBV7-7 and TRBJ2-5, with D possibly being TRBD2 (5 bases). CDR1 SSHAT and CDR2 FNYEAQ come from the germline V gene (reference sequence). The CDR3 length is 15 residues. The CDR3 nucleotides are TGTGCTAGCAGCTTTGGTAACGGGATGCAAGAGACCCAGTACTTC. As protein: CASSFGNGMQETQYF.

This chain connects TRBV4-2 to TRBJ2-7; D not resolved. This CDR3 has 15 amino acids. The germline gives CDR1 LGHNA, CDR2 YNFKEQ. Trimming cost V 0 bases and J 6 bases, with 15 bases left between them. The CDR3 here is CASSQEVRLDGEQYF. The CDR3 coding sequence is TGTGCCAGCAGCCAAGAAGTAAGGCTAGATGGCGAGCAGTACTTC.

This sequence joins TRBV24-1 and TRBJ1-4; 8 bases match TRBD1. The CDR3 contains 15 residues. V was clipped by 2 bases and J by 6 bases; unmatched bases: 4. Germline V CDR1 and CDR2: KGHDR, SFDVKD. The CDR3 is CATSDSGTGDEKLFF. The DNA for the CDR3 is TGTGCCACCAGTGATTCGGGGACAGGCGATGAAAAACTGTTTTTT.

This clonotype was picked up a small number of times. The chain is built from TRBV4-2 and TRBJ1-5; D remains unclear. The CDR3 covers 13 residues. The V gene lost 0 bases and the J gene lost 5 bases, with 5 bases spanning the gap. The germline CDR1 and CDR2 sequences are LGHNA and YNFKEQ. The CDR3: CASSQDMYQPQHF. In nucleotides, the CDR3 is TGTGCCAGCAGCCAAGATATGTATCAGCCCCAGCATTTT.

The rearrangement uses TRBV9 and TRBJ2-1, with 11 bases matching TRBD2. This CDR3 spans 15 amino acids. After removal of 4 bases from V and 7 bases from J, the junction contained 7 bases not matched to a gene. CDR1 and CDR2 (germline): SGDLS, YYNGEE. The CDR3 protein is CASSTTGTSGNEQFF. CDR3 nucleotides: TGTGCCAGCAGCACAACCGGGACTAGCGGAAATGAGCAGTTCTTC.

This clonotype was observed at least ten times. The CDR3 sequence: CASSQRTGLNTEAFF. In DNA form, the CDR3 reads TGCGCCAGCAGCCAAAGAACAGGTCTGAACACTGAAGCTTTCTTT. The chain recombines TRBV4-1 with TRBJ1-1; D perhaps matches TRBD1 (5 bases). The CDR3 spans 15 residues. V shed 2 bases and J shed 0 bases, with 10 bases lying between them. The germline CDR1 and CDR2 sequences are MGHRA and YSYEKL.

This chain links TRBV12-3 or TRBV12-4 with TRBJ1-2, with TRBD1 identical over 7 bases. The CDR3 length is 15 residues. J lost 3 bases, V lost 4 bases, and 8 bases had no gene match. The DNA of the CDR3 is TGTGCCAGCAGTTCGTTAACAGGGGCCCACTATGGCTACACCTTC. Protein: CASSSLTGAHYGYTF.

This clonotype was observed at least ten times. The chain recombines TRBV7-9 with TRBJ2-3; a weak D match, TRBD2 (6 bases). Germline CDR1 is SEHNR and CDR2 is FQNEAQ (reference sequence). CDR3 length: 13 residues. The V end lost 6 bases, the J end lost 0 bases, and 7 bases lay between the germline ends. The CDR3 sequence: CASRGGSTDTQYF. CDR3 nucleotides: TGTGCCAGCAGGGGAGGCAGCACAGATACGCAGTATTTT.